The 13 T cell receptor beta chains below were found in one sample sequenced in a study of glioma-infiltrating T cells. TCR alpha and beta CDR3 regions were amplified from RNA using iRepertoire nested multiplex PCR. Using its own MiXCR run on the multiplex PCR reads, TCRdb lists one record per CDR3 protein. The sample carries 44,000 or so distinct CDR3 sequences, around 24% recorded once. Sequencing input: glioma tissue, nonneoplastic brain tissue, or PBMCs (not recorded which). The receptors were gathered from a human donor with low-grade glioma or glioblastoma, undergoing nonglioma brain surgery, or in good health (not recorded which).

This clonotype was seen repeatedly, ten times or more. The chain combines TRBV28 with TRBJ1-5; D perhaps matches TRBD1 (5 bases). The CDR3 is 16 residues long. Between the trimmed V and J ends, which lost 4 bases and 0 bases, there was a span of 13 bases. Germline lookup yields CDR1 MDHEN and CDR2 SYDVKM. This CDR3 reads CASSSLGRISNQPQHF. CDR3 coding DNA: TGTGCCAGCAGTTCCCTGGGACGGATTAGCAATCAGCCCCAGCATTTT. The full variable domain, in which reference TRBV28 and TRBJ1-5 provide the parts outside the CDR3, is DVKVTQSSRYLVKRTGEKVFLECVQDMDHENMFWYRQDPGLGLRLIYFSYDVKMKEKGDIPEGYSVSREKKERFSLILESASTNQTSMYLCASSSLGRISNQPQHFGDGTRLSIL.

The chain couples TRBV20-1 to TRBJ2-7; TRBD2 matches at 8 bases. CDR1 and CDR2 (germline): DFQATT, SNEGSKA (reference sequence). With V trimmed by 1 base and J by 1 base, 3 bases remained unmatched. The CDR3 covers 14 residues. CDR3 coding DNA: TGCAGTGCTAGAGCAGAGCGGGAGTCCTACGAGCAGTACTTC. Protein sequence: CSARAERESYEQYF.

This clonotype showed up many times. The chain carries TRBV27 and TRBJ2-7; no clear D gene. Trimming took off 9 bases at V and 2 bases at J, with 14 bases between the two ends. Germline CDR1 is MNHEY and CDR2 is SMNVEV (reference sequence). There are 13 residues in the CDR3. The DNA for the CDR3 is TGTGCCAGTGCGCTAGGGCCAACCTACGAGCAGTACTTC. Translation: CASALGPTYEQYF.

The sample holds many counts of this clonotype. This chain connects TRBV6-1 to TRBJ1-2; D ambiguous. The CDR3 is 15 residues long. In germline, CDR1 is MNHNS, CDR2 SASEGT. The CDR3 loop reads CATYPPSTEGYGYTF. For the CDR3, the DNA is TGTGCTACCTATCCCCCATCCACGGAGGGCTATGGCTACACCTTC.

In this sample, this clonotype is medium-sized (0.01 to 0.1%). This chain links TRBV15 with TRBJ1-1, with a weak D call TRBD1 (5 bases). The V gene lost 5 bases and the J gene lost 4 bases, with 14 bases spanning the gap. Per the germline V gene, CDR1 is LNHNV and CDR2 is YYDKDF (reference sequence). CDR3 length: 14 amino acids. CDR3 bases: TGTGCCACCAGCCCCCGGGCAGGGCCCACTGAAGCTTTCTTT. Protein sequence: CATSPRAGPTEAFF.

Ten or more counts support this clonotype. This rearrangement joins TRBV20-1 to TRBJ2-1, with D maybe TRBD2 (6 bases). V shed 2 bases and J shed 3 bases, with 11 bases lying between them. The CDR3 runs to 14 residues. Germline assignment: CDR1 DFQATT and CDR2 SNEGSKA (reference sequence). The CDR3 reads CSARRDFLYNEQFF. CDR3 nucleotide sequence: TGCAGTGCTAGACGGGACTTCCTCTACAATGAGCAGTTCTTC.

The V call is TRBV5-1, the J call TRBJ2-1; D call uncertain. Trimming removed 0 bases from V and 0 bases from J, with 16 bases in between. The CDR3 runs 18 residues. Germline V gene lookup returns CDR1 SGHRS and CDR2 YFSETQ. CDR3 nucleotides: TGCGCCAGCAGCTTGGTTGATCGGCGGCGCACCTCCTACAATGAGCAGTTCTTC. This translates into CASSLVDRRRTSYNEQFF.

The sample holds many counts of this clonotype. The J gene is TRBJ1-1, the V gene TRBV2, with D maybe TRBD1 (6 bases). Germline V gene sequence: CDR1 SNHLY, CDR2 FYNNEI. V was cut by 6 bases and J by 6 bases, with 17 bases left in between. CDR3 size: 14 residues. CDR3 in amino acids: CASSANTGRPEAFF. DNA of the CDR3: TGTGCCAGCAGCGCCAACACAGGGCGCCCTGAAGCTTTCTTT.

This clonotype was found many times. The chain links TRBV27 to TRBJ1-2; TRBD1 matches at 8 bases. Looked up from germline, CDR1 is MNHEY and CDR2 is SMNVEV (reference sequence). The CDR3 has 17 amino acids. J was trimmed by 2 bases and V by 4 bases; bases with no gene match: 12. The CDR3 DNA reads TGTGCCAGCAGTTCGGGACAGGCAGGGTACTCAAACTATGGCTACACCTTC. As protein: CASSSGQAGYSNYGYTF.

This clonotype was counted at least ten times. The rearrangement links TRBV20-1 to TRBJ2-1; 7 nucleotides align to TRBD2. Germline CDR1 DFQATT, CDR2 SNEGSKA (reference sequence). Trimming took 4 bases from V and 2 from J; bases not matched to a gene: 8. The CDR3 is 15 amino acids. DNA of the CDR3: TGCAGTGCTAATCAACCGGGGGGTCCCTACAATGAGCAGTTCTTC. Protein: CSANQPGGPYNEQFF.

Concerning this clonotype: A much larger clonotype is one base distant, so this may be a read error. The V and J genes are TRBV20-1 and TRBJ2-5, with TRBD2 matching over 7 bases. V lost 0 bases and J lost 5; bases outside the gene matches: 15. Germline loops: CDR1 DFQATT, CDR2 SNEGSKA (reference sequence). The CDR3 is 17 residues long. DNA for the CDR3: TGCAGTGCTAGAGAAGCGGGGTGGCTTGTCCTTGGGGAGACCCAGTACTTC. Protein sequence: CSAREAGWLVLGETQYF.

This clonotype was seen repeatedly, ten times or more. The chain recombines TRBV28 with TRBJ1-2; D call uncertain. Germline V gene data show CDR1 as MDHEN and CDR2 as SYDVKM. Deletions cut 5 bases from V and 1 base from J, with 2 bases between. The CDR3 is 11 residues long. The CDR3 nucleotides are TGTGCCAGCAGTATTAACTATGGCTACACCTTC. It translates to CASSINYGYTF.

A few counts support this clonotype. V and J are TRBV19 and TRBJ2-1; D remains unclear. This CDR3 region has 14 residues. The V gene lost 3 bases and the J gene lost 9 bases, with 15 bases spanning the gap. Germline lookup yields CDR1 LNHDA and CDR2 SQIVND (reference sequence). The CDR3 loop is CASSIWLDAAEQFF. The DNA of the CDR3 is TGTGCCAGTAGTATCTGGCTCGACGCGGCTGAGCAGTTCTTC.